What follows describes a single TCR beta chain. Its antigen is not identified. This sample stems from a study of T cells in women clearing cervical HPV infection. Turning to the study itself: Controls' single incident HPV16 infection cleared within 12 months without precancer. Case blood drawn at lesion detection; control blood after infection cleared.

Only in-frame clones appear in the TCRdb table, and some are missing; sequencing was by immunoSEQ multiplex PCR. The sample has around 39,000 clones. Study conclusions and caveats: Timing of associations relative to infection is unclear; T-cell subsets were not isolated. CIN3+ cases had significantly higher TCR richness than controls; evenness did not differ.

This receptor was taken from a woman between 18 and 75 years old with a cervical HPV16 infection that either progressed to CIN3+ or cleared (not recorded which). Specimen: blood buffy coat.

The CDR3 reads CASRRTGGNSPLHF. The CDR3 bases that were read are TGTGCCAGCAGACGGACAGGGGGGAATTCACCC. The chain is built from TRBV7-9 and TRBJ1-6; 10 bases are a match to TRBD1. The read gets to within 3 residues of the CDR3 end, and the germline J gene fills in the rest. J lost 7 bases, V lost 6 bases, and 3 bases had no gene match. The germline V gene has CDR1 SEHNR and CDR2 FQNEAQ (reference sequence). The CDR3 loop spans 14 amino acids.